This T cell receptor beta chain derives from a study of OX40 agonist ivuxolimab in advanced cancers. Some clones are missing from TCRdb's copy, which holds only in-frame ones; the method was immunoSEQ multiplex PCR. The profile shows about 70,000 clones, roughly 82% of them singletons. Autoimmune disease history or systemic immunosuppression led to patients being barred. Trimming removed 4 bases from V and 5 bases from J, with 16 bases in between. The germline gives CDR1 SGHNT, CDR2 YYREEE (reference sequence). The CDR3 has 14 residues. The clonotype was recovered from an adult with an advanced solid tumor such as melanoma, head and neck, liver or kidney cancer. This chain joins TRBV5-4 and TRBJ2-7, with D possibly TRBD2 on 6 matching bases. The sample consisted of CD4+ or CD8+ T cells sorted from blood, taken in a trial of the OX40 agonist ivuxolimab. CDR3 loop: CASSRTMGQNEQYF. In nucleotides, the CDR3 is TGTGCCAGCAGCAGGACTATGGGGCAAAACGAGCAGTACTTC.